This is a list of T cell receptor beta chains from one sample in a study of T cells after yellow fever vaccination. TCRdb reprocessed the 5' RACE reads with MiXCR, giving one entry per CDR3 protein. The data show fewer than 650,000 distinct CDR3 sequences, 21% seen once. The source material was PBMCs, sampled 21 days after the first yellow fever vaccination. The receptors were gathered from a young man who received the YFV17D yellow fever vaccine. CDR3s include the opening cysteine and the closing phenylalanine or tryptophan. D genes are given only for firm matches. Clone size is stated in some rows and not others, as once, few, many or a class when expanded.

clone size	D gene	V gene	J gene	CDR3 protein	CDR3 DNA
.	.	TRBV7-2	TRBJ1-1	CASSSARADTEAFF	TGTGCCAGCAGCTCAGCCCGGGCAGACACTGAAGCTTTCTTT
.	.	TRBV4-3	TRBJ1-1	CASSQAGAGNTEAFF	TGCGCCAGCAGCCAAGCCGGGGCCGGGAACACTGAAGCTTTCTTT
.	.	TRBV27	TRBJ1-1	CASSLWGRRNTEAFF	TGTGCCAGCAGTTTATGGGGACGGAGAAACACTGAAGCTTTCTTT
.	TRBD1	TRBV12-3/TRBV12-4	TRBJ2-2	CASTSGTGTELFF	TGTGCCAGCACCTCCGGGACAGGGACGGAGCTGTTTTTT
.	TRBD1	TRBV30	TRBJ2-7	CAWGPGTGAVGEQYF	TGTGCCTGGGGACCGGGAACAGGGGCAGTGGGCGAGCAGTACTTC
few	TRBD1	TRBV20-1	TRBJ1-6	CSARADRGGGWNSPLHF	TGCAGTGCTAGAGCTGACAGGGGAGGAGGATGGAATTCACCCCTCCACTTT
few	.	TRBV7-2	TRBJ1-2	CASSLDLVMTNYGYTF	TGTGCCAGCAGCTTAGATTTAGTTATGACTAACTATGGCTACACCTTC
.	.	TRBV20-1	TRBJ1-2	CSARPGAVNYGYTF	TGCAGTGCTCGGCCGGGGGCGGTTAACTATGGCTACACCTTC
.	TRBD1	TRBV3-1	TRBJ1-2	CASSQEARGHGYTF	TGTGCCAGCAGCCAAGAGGCCAGGGGGCATGGCTACACCTTC
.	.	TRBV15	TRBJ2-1	CATSTNRGTEQFF	TGTGCCACCAGCACTAACCGGGGGACTGAGCAGTTCTTC
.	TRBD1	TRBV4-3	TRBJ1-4	CASSQDGGQGINEKLFF	TGCGCCAGCAGCCAAGATGGGGGACAGGGGATTAATGAAAAACTGTTTTTT
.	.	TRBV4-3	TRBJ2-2	CASSQVPGDTGELFF	TGCGCCAGCAGCCAAGTCCCAGGGGACACCGGGGAGCTGTTTTTT
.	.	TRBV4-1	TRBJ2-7	CASSQKGGNTYEQYF	TGCGCCAGCAGCCAAAAGGGCGGAAACACCTACGAGCAGTACTTC
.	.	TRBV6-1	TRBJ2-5	CASSRDSVAETQYF	TGTGCCAGCAGTCGGGACTCCGTCGCTGAGACCCAGTACTTC
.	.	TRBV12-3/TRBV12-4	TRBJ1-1	CASSSSKIEAFF	TGTGCCAGCAGTTCCTCGAAGATTGAAGCTTTCTTT
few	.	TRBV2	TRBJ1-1	CASTGERDTEAFF	TGTGCCAGTACGGGAGAGAGAGACACTGAAGCTTTCTTT
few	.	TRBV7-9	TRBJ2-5	CASSLETEETQYF	TGTGCCAGCAGCTTAGAGACGGAGGAGACCCAGTACTTC
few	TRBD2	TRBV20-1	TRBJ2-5	CSTRRASGPQETQYF	TGCAGCACACGTCGAGCTAGCGGGCCCCAAGAGACCCAGTACTTC
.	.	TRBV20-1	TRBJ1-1	CSARQVEAFF	TGCAGTGCTAGGCAGGTTGAAGCTTTCTTT
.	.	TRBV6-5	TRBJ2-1	CASSPAGSEQFF	TGTGCCAGCAGTCCCGCAGGGTCTGAGCAGTTCTTC
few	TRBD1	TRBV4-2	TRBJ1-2	CASSPRQGFDGYGYTF	TGTGCCAGCAGCCCGCGACAGGGTTTTGACGGCTATGGCTACACCTTC
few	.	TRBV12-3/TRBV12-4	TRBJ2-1	CASSPPDLGYNEQFF	TGTGCCAGCAGTCCTCCCGACTTGGGCTACAATGAGCAGTTCTTC
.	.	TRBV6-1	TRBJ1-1	CASSDLTGREAFF	TGTGCCAGCAGTGATCTGACAGGTCGTGAAGCTTTCTTT
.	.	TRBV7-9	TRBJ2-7	CASSETDRNPYEQYF	TGTGCCAGCAGCGAGACCGACAGAAACCCCTACGAGCAGTACTTC